Presented here are 9 T cell receptor beta chains from one specimen sequenced in a study of blood T cells in healthy people across ages. A second roughly 6 to 12 cycle PCR used barcoded and J-beta primers. TCRdb re-analysed the 5' RACE reads in MiXCR, keeping a single row per CDR3 protein. The sample consists of 1.5 million to 2 million distinct CDR3 sequences, roughly 28% of them appearing once. Sequenced: blood. All receptors derive from a woman younger than 45 in good health.

This clonotype was detected a few times. The rearrangement joins TRBV10-2 to TRBJ2-2; D unresolved. Germline V gives CDR1 WSHSY, CDR2 SAAADI. This CDR3 contains 15 residues. Deletions cut 6 bases from V and 2 bases from J, with 13 bases between. This CDR3 reads CASSAYYINTGELFF. The CDR3 coding sequence is TGCGCCAGCAGCGCCTACTATATTAACACCGGGGAGCTGTTTTTT.

As regards this clonotype: This could be a read error, since a much larger clone is one nucleotide away. The chain employs TRBV20-1 and TRBJ2-7; 14 nucleotides line up with TRBD2. The V segment lost 0 bases and the J segment 5 bases; nucleotides outside the gene matches: 3. The CDR3 contains 15 residues. The germline gives CDR1 DFQATT, CDR2 SNEGSKA (reference sequence). CDR3 loop: CSAREGTSGSNEQYF. DNA of the CDR3: TGCAGTGCTAGAGAGGGGACTAGCGGGAGCAACGAGCAGTACTTC.

Ten or more counts support this clonotype. V usage is TRBV30 and J usage is TRBJ2-6; D is uncertain. The CDR3 sequence is 15 residues long. The germline CDR1 and CDR2 sequences are GTSNPN and SVGIG (reference sequence). With 0 bases removed from V and 4 bases from J, the gap between germline ends came to 10 bases. The CDR3 DNA is TGTGCCTGGAGTGTTTCCTTAGCAGGGGCCAACGTCCTGACTTTC. It yields the protein CAWSVSLAGANVLTF.

This rearrangement joins TRBV7-2 to TRBJ2-7, with TRBD1 identical over 10 bases. CDR1 SGHTA and CDR2 FQGNSA come from the germline V gene. The CDR3 has 17 amino acids. J was trimmed by 2 bases and V by 2 bases; bases with no gene match: 9. The CDR3 protein is CASSLYFAGTGAYEQYF. The CDR3 DNA sequence: TGTGCCAGCAGCTTATATTTCGCCGGGACAGGGGCCTACGAGCAGTACTTC. The full variable domain, with the rest looked up from reference TRBV7-2 and TRBJ2-7, is GAGVSQSPSNKVTEKGKDVELRCDPISGHTALYWYRQSLGQGLEFLIYFQGNSAPDKSGLPSDRFSAERTGGSVSTLTIQRTQQEDSAVYLCASSLYFAGTGAYEQYFGPGTRLTVT.

This clonotype was counted at least ten times. CDR3 region: CASSLTFVEGYEQYF. The DNA of the CDR3 is TGTGCCAGCAGTTTAACGTTTGTAGAGGGCTACGAGCAGTACTTC. The chain links TRBV27 to TRBJ2-7; a possible D gene is TRBD2 (5 bases). Germline assignment: CDR1 MNHEY and CDR2 SMNVEV (reference sequence). Trimming removed 2 bases from V and 3 bases from J, with 14 bases in between. CDR3 length equals 15 residues.

The J gene is TRBJ2-5, the V gene TRBV2; perhaps D is TRBD1 or TRBD2 (5 bases each). V dropped 6 bases and J dropped 5 bases, with 19 bases sitting between them. The CDR3 totals 15 residues. Germline V lookup: CDR1 SNHLY, CDR2 FYNNEI. CDR3 bases: TGTGCCAGCAGGGGTCGGGGCCCGGGGCAGGAGACCCAGTACTTC. Amino acids: CASRGRGPGQETQYF.

This clonotype has only a few counts. The chain joins TRBV7-2 to TRBJ2-3, with a tentative D call TRBD1 (6 bases). V was cut by 2 bases and J by 1 base, with 10 bases left in between. This CDR3 contains 15 residues. Germline-derived CDR1 and CDR2 are SGHTA and FQGNSA. The DNA for the CDR3 is TGTGCCAGCAGCTTAACAGGGTTCGGCACAGATACGCAGTATTTT. This sequence encodes CASSLTGFGTDTQYF.

The CDR3 reads CSARPTGIEQFF. CDR3 coding DNA: TGCAGTGCTAGACCTACAGGGATCGAGCAGTTCTTC. The gene calls are TRBV20-1 and TRBJ2-1; the D gene is possibly TRBD1 (6 bases). This CDR3 is 12 amino acids long. With 2 bases removed from V and 10 bases from J, the gap between germline ends came to 12 bases. Germline-derived CDR1 and CDR2 are DFQATT and SNEGSKA (reference sequence).

This clonotype appeared a few times. The rearrangement links TRBV18 to TRBJ2-2, with D perhaps matching TRBD1 (5 bases). Germline-derived CDR1 and CDR2 are KGHSH and LQKENI. There are 15 residues in the CDR3. V dropped 3 bases and J dropped 3 bases, with 11 bases sitting between them. CDR3 sequence reads: CASSPQGADTGELFF. CDR3 in DNA: TGTGCCAGCTCACCCCAAGGGGCGGACACCGGGGAGCTGTTTTTT.